Listed below are T cell receptor beta chains from one sample, sequenced in a study of neurological immune-mediated disorders. TCRdb fed the 5' RACE reads into MiXCR, producing one record per CDR3 protein. The table has 60,000 to 90,000 distinct CDR3 sequences, approximately 10% seen once; the top ten hold 8.5% to 10%. The sequencing input was PBMCs. The receptors here all came from a man aged 25 to 40 in good health. The CDR3 runs from the conserved cysteine through the conserved F or W. The D gene is left open where the match is weak. Clone size, where shown, is once, few, many, or a class for clones that have expanded.

TRBD2	TRBV20-1	few	TRBJ2-1	TGCAGTGCTAGAGCGCTCGGGGTAGCGGGAGGGCCACACTTCTTC	CSARALGVAGGPHFF
TRBD1	TRBV12-3/TRBV12-4	many	TRBJ1-2	TGTGCCAGCAGTGAAGGACAGGGTCTCAGCTATGGCTACACCTTC	CASSEGQGLSYGYTF
.	TRBV29-1	many	TRBJ2-7	TGCAGCGCCATGGACACGCACGAGCAGTACTTC	CSAMDTHEQYF
.	TRBV5-1	many	TRBJ2-3	TGCGCCAGCAGCCACGACAGCTCAACAGATACGCAGTATTTT	CASSHDSSTDTQYF
.	TRBV20-1	many	TRBJ1-2	TGCAGTGCTAGAGGCCGGGTCGACTATGGCTACACCTTC	CSARGRVDYGYTF
.	TRBV15	many	TRBJ2-1	TGTGCCACCAGCAGAGAGGGCCCTGCGAATGAGCAGTTCTTC	CATSREGPANEQFF
.	TRBV19	.	TRBJ2-6	TGTGCCAGTAGTATAGGGCAAGCTGGGGCCAACGTCCTGACTTTC	CASSIGQAGANVLTF
.	TRBV20-1	few	TRBJ1-6	TGCAGTGCTAGGTCCCGGGATGGCCTTAGCTCCTATAATTCACCCCTCCACTTT	CSARSRDGLSSYNSPLHF
.	TRBV29-1	many	TRBJ2-1	TGCAGCGTTGAAGACCTAACGAATGAGCAGTTCTTC	CSVEDLTNEQFF
TRBD2	TRBV7-3	many	TRBJ2-3	TGTGCCAGCAGCTTAAATCTAGCGGGAGCGGCGGATACGCAGTATTTT	CASSLNLAGAADTQYF
TRBD2	TRBV20-1	many	TRBJ2-1	TGCAGTGCTAGAGATCAGAGGGCTAGCGGGAGTCGGAATGAGCAGTTCTTC	CSARDQRASGSRNEQFF
TRBD1	TRBV7-9	many	TRBJ2-6	TGTGCCGGGCGCGAGGGACAGGGAAACGGCGCCGGGGCCAACGTCCTGACTTTC	CAGREGQGNGAGANVLTF
TRBD1	TRBV14	.	TRBJ1-2	TGTGCCAGCAGCCCTATCACGACAGGGAACGCTCTTTATGGCTACACCTTC	CASSPITTGNALYGYTF
TRBD2	TRBV12-3/TRBV12-4	.	TRBJ2-7	TGTGCCAGCAGCCCGACTAGCGGGAGGGTCGAGCAGTACTTC	CASSPTSGRVEQYF
TRBD2	TRBV11-1	many	TRBJ2-1	TGTGCCAGCAAGTCCAAGTGGCTAGCGGAGTACAATGAGCAGTTCTTC	CASKSKWLAEYNEQFF
TRBD2	TRBV5-1	many	TRBJ2-2	TGCGCCAGCAGCTGGATAGCGGGAGACACCGGGGAGCTGTTTTTT	CASSWIAGDTGELFF